The 25 T cell receptor beta chains given below trace back to one sample, sequenced in a study of human CD8 memory T cell subsets (dated by TCRdb to the early 2020s). The listed sequencing device is NextSeq 550. A Human TCR Profiling Kit was used to prepare UMI-labeled 5' RACE TCRbeta libraries. Reprocessed by TCRdb, the reads give a single entry per CDR3 protein sequence, without DNA. The table for this sample lists some 11,000 distinct CDR3 sequences. Over 14% of the sample is held by the ten biggest clonotypes. What was sequenced was CD8+ stem-like memory T cells (TSCM and TCM) sorted from PBMCs. This specimen's cell subset or site label, interpreted: stem-like memory CD8 T cells (TSTEM), CCR7+ PD-1- TIGIT-. The receptors originated from a human donor in good health.

This rearrangement joins TRBV5-1 to TRBJ2-7; the TRBD1 assignment by TCRdb is unverifiable without DNA. Germline V CDR1 and CDR2: SGHRS, YFSETQ. CDR3 length: 15 residues. The CDR3 loop reads CASSLAGTPSYEQYF.

The V and J genes are TRBV3-1 and TRBJ2-7; TCRdb gives TRBD1 as the D gene, but with no DNA this cannot be confirmed. The CDR3 covers 17 residues. Germline CDR1 LGHDT, CDR2 YNNKEL (reference sequence). The chain's CDR3 is CASSHRTGTGDSYEQYF.

The rearrangement uses TRBV30 and TRBJ2-7; TCRdb reports TRBD1, a call that lacks DNA to check it against. This CDR3 has 13 amino acids. Germline CDR1 is GTSNPN and CDR2 is SVGIG (reference sequence). The CDR3 protein is CAWSWDTVYEQYF. Full variable domain (outside the CDR3, taken from reference TRBV30 and TRBJ2-7): SQTIHQWPATLVQPVGSPLSLECTVEGTSNPNLYWYRQAAGRGLQLLFYSVGIGQISSEVPQNLSASRPQDRQFILSSKKLLLSDSGFYLCAWSWDTVYEQYFGPGTRLTVT.

V is TRBV5-1 and J is TRBJ1-1; TCRdb names TRBD1, which stays unverified in the absence of DNA. Germline V CDR1 and CDR2: SGHRS, YFSETQ. The CDR3 is made up of 17 amino acids. CDR3 region: CASSHKSLDRLNTEAFF. Full variable domain (rest looked up from reference TRBV5-1 and TRBJ1-1): KAGVTQTPRYLIKTRGQQVTLSCSPISGHRSVSWYQQTPGQGLQFLFEYFSETQRNKGNFPGRFSGRQFSNSRSEMNVSTLELGDSALYLCASSHKSLDRLNTEAFFGQGTRLTVV.

The rearrangement joins TRBV7-6 to TRBJ2-5. CDR1 and CDR2 from the germline V gene are SGHVS and FNYEAQ. The CDR3 is 13 residues long. The chain's CDR3 is CASSLAQGETQYF.

The chain is built from TRBV28 and TRBJ2-7; TCRdb's D call, TRBD1, is unchecked because there is no DNA. The CDR3 is 17 residues long. The germline V gene encodes CDR1 MDHEN and CDR2 SYDVKM. The CDR3 here is CASRERDTKTVSYEQYF. Full variable domain (outside the CDR3, taken from reference TRBV28 and TRBJ2-7): DVKVTQSSRYLVKRTGEKVFLECVQDMDHENMFWYRQDPGLGLRLIYFSYDVKMKEKGDIPEGYSVSREKKERFSLILESASTNQTSMYLCASRERDTKTVSYEQYFGPGTRLTVT.

The chain recombines TRBV2 with TRBJ2-7; without DNA, the TCRdb call of TRBD2 cannot be checked. CDR1 and CDR2 (germline): SNHLY, FYNNEI. This CDR3 is 18 amino acids long. The CDR3 loop is CASSEAPPGTSGYYEQYF.

The V and J genes are TRBV29-1 and TRBJ1-2; TCRdb's assignment of TRBD1 cannot be checked, as there is no DNA. The CDR3 runs 13 residues. Looked up from germline, CDR1 is SQVTM and CDR2 is ANQGSEA. Here the CDR3 reads CSAPGGTGDGYTF.

This clonotype is identified as medium-sized from frequency. This sequence joins TRBV19 and TRBJ2-3; TCRdb outputs TRBD2, but without DNA this stays unchecked. From germline, CDR1 is LNHDA and CDR2 SQIVND (reference sequence). The CDR3 is 14 amino acids. The CDR3 protein is CASRIGGRPDTQYF.

The chain is built from TRBV28 and TRBJ2-1. There are 15 residues in the CDR3. The germline gives CDR1 MDHEN, CDR2 SYDVKM. Here the CDR3 reads CASSITGGAYNEQFF.

CDR3 sequence: CASSKVAGNTGELFF. This chain joins TRBV7-8 and TRBJ2-2; with no DNA, the TCRdb D assignment of TRBD2 cannot be verified. Germline lookup yields CDR1 SGHVS and CDR2 FQNEAQ. The CDR3 contains 15 residues.

The J gene is TRBJ1-1, the V gene TRBV6-5. The CDR3 length is 15 residues. CDR1 and CDR2 (germline): MNHEY, SVGAGI. CDR3 loop: CASSYYDSGNTEAFF.

The chain combines TRBV2 with TRBJ2-3; TCRdb proposes TRBD1, but this gene call is untestable without DNA. The CDR3 length is 14 residues. Germline V gene data show CDR1 as SNHLY and CDR2 as FYNNEI. CDR3 residues: CASSPGRALDTQYF.

The rearrangement links TRBV7-8 to TRBJ2-7; the D call from TCRdb, TRBD1, cannot be confirmed without DNA. The germline V gene encodes CDR1 SGHVS and CDR2 FQNEAQ. This CDR3 region has 15 residues. CDR3 region: CASSPQAGGTREQYF.

V and J are TRBV5-1 and TRBJ1-2; the TCRdb call, TRBD1, lacks DNA for checking. Germline assignment: CDR1 SGHRS and CDR2 YFSETQ. This CDR3 is 16 amino acids long. The CDR3 loop is CASSLVAAGGASGYTF.

The chain combines TRBV30 with TRBJ1-3. This CDR3 has 14 amino acids. Germline V CDR1 and CDR2: GTSNPN, SVGIG (reference sequence). The CDR3 loop is CAWSQGEHQDTIYF.

The chain carries TRBV30 and TRBJ2-5. CDR1 is GTSNPN and CDR2 is SVGIG in the germline V gene (reference sequence). The CDR3 length is 14 residues. The CDR3 region is CAFDILDGQETQYF.

J is TRBJ1-2 and V is TRBV29-1; TCRdb calls TRBD1, which cannot be checked without DNA. The CDR3 is 14 amino acids. Looked up from germline, CDR1 is SQVTM and CDR2 is ANQGSEA. The CDR3 loop is CSAREPNHNYGYTF.

The gene calls are TRBV29-1 and TRBJ2-7. This CDR3 has 14 amino acids. Per the germline V gene, CDR1 is SQVTM and CDR2 is ANQGSEA. CDR3 protein: CSVEGPWSSYEQYF.

The chain uses TRBV28 and TRBJ2-7; with no DNA, the TCRdb D assignment of TRBD1 cannot be verified. CDR3 length: 15 amino acids. Germline CDR1 is MDHEN and CDR2 is SYDVKM. The CDR3 is CASSLTGTNSYEQYF. Full variable domain (missing parts from reference TRBV28 and TRBJ2-7): DVKVTQSSRYLVKRTGEKVFLECVQDMDHENMFWYRQDPGLGLRLIYFSYDVKMKEKGDIPEGYSVSREKKERFSLILESASTNQTSMYLCASSLTGTNSYEQYFGPGTRLTVT.

The CDR3 protein is CASSQLMSDSYEQYF. The genes are TRBV4-1 and TRBJ2-7; TCRdb's D call, TRBD1, is unchecked because there is no DNA. The CDR3 has 15 residues. CDR1 and CDR2 from the germline V gene are MGHRA and YSYEKL.

The chain couples TRBV5-6 to TRBJ1-1; TCRdb's D call, TRBD1, is unchecked because there is no DNA. CDR1 is SGHDT, CDR2 YYEEEE, per germline. There are 13 residues in the CDR3. The CDR3 sequence: CASSSGANTEAFF.

The chain carries TRBV4-1 and TRBJ2-7; TCRdb lists TRBD2, though no DNA is available to test this call. Germline V CDR1 and CDR2: MGHRA, YSYEKL. The CDR3 loop spans 16 amino acids. CDR3 residues: CASSQNPRGSNYEQYF.

V usage is TRBV27 and J usage is TRBJ1-2; absent DNA, TCRdb's TRBD1 call cannot be checked. This CDR3 region has 15 residues. Per germline, CDR1 MNHEY and CDR2 SMNVEV (reference sequence). The CDR3 loop is CASSLWGAGMYGYTF.

The chain recombines TRBV7-9 with TRBJ2-1; TCRdb indicates TRBD2, and absent DNA this call remains unverified. CDR1 SEHNR and CDR2 FQNEAQ come from the germline V gene (reference sequence). The CDR3 contains 17 residues. CDR3 protein: CASSLVREAATYNEQFF.